This T cell receptor (beta chain) comes out of a study of blood T cell repertoires in COVID-19. CDR3 length equals 15 residues. V dropped 2 bases and J dropped 8; count of bases not matched to a gene: 7. The V gene's germline CDR1 is MNHEY and CDR2 SMNVEV (reference sequence). Only in-frame clones appear in the TCRdb table, and some are missing; sequencing was by immunoSEQ multiplex PCR. The table records 200,000 to 250,000 clones, about four fifths of them present only once. This clonotype was obtained from an elderly woman with acute or convalescent COVID-19. Material: peripheral blood. V usage is TRBV27 and J usage is TRBJ2-1, with 9 bases identical to TRBD2. Written as DNA, the CDR3 is TGTGCCAGCAGTTTAGGCGCGGGGGGGCCCTATGAGCAGTTCTTC. Its translation: CASSLGAGGPYEQFF.